The clone carrying this TCR beta chain was observed many times. The antigen is unknown. During its preparation, the TCRbeta library received unique molecular identifiers. MiXCR, run by TCRdb on the PCR reads, gives a single entry per CDR3 protein. The sample includes roughly 160,000 distinct CDR3 sequences, roughly 11% seen only once; the top ten take roughly an eighth. This sample stems from a study of T-cell reconstitution after alpha-beta-depleted transplantation in children. CDR3 length: 17 amino acids. Trimming removed 3 bases at V and 0 bases at J, with 17 bases between. The germline V gene encodes CDR1 LGHNA and CDR2 YNFKEQ. Study results and caveats: There were reportedly several hundred expanded graft clones from which alpha-beta T cells came about two months after transplant. Newly produced T cells mostly provided counts and TCRbeta diversity after one year, as hyperexpanded clones declined.

The origin of this receptor is a boy under 10 years old with acute myeloid leukemia, due to receive a stem cell transplant. This sequence joins TRBV4-2 and TRBJ1-1; weak D call: TRBD1 (5 bases). This specimen was PBMCs, taken before TCRalphabeta/CD19-depleted stem cell transplant. The CDR3 here is CASSHDTRGIMNTEAFF. The DNA for the CDR3 is TGTGCCAGCAGCCATGATACGCGGGGGATCATGAACACTGAAGCTTTCTTT.